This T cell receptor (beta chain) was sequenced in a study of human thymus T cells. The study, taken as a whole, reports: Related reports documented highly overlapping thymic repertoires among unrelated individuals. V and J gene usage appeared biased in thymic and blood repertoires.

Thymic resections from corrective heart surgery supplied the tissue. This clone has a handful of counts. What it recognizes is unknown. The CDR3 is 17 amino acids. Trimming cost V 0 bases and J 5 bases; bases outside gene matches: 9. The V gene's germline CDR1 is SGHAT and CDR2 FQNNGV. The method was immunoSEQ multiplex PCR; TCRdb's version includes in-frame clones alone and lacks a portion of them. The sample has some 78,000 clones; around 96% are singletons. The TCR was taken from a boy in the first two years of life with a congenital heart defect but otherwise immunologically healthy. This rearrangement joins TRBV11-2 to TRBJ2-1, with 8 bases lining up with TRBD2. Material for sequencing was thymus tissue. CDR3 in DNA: TGTGCCAGCAGCTTAGAGTTGCGGCGGGAGGCCGACAATGAGCAGTTCTTC. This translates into CASSLELRREADNEQFF.